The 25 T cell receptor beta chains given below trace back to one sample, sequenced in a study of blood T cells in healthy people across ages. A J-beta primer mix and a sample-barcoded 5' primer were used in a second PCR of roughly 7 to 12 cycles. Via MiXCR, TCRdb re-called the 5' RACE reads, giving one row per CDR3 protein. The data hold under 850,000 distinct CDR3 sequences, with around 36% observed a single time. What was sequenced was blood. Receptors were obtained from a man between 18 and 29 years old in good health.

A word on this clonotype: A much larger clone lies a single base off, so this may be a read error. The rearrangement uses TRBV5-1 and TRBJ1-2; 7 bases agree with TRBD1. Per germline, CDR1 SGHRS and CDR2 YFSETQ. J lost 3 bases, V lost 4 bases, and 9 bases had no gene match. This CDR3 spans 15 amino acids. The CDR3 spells CASSKEVGGDYGYTF. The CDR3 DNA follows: TGCGCCAGCAGCAAAGAGGTAGGGGGCGACTATGGCTACACCTTC.

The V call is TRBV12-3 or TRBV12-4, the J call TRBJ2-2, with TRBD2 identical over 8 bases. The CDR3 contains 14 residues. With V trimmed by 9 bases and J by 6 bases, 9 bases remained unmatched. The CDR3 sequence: CASSSGGLAGELFF. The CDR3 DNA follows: TGTGCCAGTAGCTCGGGGGGGCTAGCCGGGGAGCTGTTTTTT.

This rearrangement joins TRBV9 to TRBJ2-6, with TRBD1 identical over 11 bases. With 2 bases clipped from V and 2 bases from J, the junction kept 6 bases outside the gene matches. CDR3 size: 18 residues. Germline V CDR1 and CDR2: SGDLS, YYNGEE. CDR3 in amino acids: CASSVAGQGGPGANVLTF. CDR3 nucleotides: TGTGCCAGCAGCGTTGCGGGACAGGGGGGACCTGGGGCCAACGTCCTGACTTTC.

The CDR3 coding sequence is TGTGCCAGCAGCAGAGCTATACGGGACAGGGGTAGCTACGAGCAGTACTTC. Translated: CASSRAIRDRGSYEQYF. The chain employs TRBV5-6 and TRBJ2-7; 10 bases agree with TRBD1. The germline V gene has CDR1 SGHDT and CDR2 YYEEEE. The CDR3 is 17 residues long. With V trimmed by 4 bases and J by 3 bases, 13 bases remained unmatched. Full variable domain (outside the CDR3, taken from reference TRBV5-6 and TRBJ2-7): DAGVTQSPTHLIKTRGQQVTLRCSPKSGHDTVSWYQQALGQGPQFIFQYYEEEERQRGNFPDRFSGHQFPNYSSELNVNALLLGDSALYLCASSRAIRDRGSYEQYFGPGTRLTVT.

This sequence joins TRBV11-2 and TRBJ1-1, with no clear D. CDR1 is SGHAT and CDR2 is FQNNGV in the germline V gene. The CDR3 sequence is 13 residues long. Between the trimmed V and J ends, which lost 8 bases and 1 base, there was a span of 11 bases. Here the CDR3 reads CASADFRNTEAFF. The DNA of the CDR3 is TGTGCCAGCGCGGATTTTAGGAACACTGAAGCTTTCTTT.

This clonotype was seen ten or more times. Written as DNA, the CDR3 is TGTGCCAGCAGCCAAAATCTTAATTCACCCCTCCACTTT. It codes for CASSQNLNSPLHF. The rearrangement links TRBV14 to TRBJ1-6; no clear D. The germline CDR1 and CDR2 sequences are SGHDN and FVKESK. The CDR3 has 13 amino acids. V was clipped by 2 bases and J by 6 bases, with 5 bases between them.

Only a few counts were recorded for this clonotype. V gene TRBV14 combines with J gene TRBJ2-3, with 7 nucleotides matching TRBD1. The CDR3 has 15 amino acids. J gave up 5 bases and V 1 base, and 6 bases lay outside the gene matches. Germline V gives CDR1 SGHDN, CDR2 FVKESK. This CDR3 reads CASSQGHYRGDTQYF. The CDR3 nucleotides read TGTGCCAGCAGCCAAGGGCACTACAGGGGAGATACGCAGTATTTT.

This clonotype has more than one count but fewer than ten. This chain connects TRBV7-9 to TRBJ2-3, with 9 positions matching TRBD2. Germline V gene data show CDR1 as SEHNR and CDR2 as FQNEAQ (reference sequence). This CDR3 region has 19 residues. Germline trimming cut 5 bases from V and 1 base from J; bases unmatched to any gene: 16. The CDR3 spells CASSLRRAGGRQRTDTQYF. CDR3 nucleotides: TGTGCCAGCAGCCTCCGGAGAGCGGGGGGCCGACAGCGCACAGATACGCAGTATTTT.

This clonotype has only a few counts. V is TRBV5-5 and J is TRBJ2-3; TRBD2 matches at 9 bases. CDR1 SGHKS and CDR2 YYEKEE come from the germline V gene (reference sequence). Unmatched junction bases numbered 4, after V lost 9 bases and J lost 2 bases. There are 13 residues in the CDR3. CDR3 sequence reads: CATRLAVTDTQYF. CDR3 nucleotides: TGTGCCACACGACTAGCGGTCACAGATACGCAGTATTTT.

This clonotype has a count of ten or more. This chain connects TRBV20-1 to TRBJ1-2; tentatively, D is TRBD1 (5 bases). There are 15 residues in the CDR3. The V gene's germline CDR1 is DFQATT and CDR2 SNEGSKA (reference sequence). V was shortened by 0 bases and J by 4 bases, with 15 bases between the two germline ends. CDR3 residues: CSARDNTGHSYGYTF. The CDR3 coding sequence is TGCAGTGCTAGAGATAATACAGGACATTCCTATGGCTACACCTTC.

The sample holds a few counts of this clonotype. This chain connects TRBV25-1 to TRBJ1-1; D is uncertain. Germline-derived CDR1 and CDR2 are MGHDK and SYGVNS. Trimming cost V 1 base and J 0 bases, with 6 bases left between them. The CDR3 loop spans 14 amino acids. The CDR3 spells CASSEFGMNTEAFF. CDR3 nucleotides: TGTGCCAGCAGTGAATTCGGAATGAACACTGAAGCTTTCTTT.

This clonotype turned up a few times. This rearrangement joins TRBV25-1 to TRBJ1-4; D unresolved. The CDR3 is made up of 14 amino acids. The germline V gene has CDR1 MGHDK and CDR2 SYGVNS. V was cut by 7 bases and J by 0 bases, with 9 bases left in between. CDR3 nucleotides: TGTGCCAGCACCTCCCGGGCAACTAATGAAAAACTGTTTTTT. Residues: CASTSRATNEKLFF. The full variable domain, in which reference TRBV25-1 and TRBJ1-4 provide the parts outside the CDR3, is EADIYQTPRYLVIGTGKKITLECSQTMGHDKMYWYQQDPGMELHLIHYSYGVNSTEKGDLSSESTVSRIRTEHFPLTLESARPSHTSQYLCASTSRATNEKLFFGSGTQLSVL.

Written as DNA, the CDR3 is TGTGCCAGCAGCCCAGGACTAGCGGGCTACAATGAGCAGTACTTC. It is translated as CASSPGLAGYNEQYF. The chain recombines TRBV7-9 with TRBJ2-7; 11 nucleotides agree with TRBD2. The CDR3 loop spans 15 amino acids. Per the germline V gene, CDR1 is SEHNR and CDR2 is FQNEAQ (reference sequence). With V trimmed by 5 bases and J by 7 bases, 10 bases remained unmatched.

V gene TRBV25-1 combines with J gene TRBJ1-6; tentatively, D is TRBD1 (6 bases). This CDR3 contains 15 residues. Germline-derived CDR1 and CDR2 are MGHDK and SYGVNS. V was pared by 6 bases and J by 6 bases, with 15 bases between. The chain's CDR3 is CASRSSGHSNSPLHF. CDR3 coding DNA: TGTGCCAGCAGGTCCTCGGGACACAGTAATTCACCCCTCCACTTT.

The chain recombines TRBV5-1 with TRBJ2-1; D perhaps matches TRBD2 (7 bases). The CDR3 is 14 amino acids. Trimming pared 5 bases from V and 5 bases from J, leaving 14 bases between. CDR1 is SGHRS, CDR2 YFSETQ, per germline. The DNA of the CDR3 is TGCGCCAGCAGGCCGGGGGGCGCGGACAATGAGCAGTTCTTC. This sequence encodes CASRPGGADNEQFF.

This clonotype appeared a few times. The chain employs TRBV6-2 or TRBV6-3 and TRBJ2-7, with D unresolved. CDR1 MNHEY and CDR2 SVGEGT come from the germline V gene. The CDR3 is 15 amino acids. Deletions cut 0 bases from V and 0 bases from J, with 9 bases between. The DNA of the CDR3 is TGTGCCAGCAGTTACTCTTCCAGAGCCTCCTACGAGCAGTACTTC. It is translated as CASSYSSRASYEQYF.

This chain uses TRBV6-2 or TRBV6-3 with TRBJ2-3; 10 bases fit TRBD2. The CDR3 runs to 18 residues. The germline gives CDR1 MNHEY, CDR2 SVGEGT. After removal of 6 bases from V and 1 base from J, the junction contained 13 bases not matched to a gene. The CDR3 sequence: CASSTAQRGGHGTDTQYF. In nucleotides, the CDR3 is TGTGCCAGCAGCACCGCTCAGCGGGGGGGCCATGGCACAGATACGCAGTATTTT.

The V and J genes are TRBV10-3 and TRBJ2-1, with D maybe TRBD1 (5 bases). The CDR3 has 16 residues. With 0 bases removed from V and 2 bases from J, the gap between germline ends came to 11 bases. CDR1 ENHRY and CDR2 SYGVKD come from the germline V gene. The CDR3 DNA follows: TGTGCCATCAGTGAGTCAGTCAGGGAAACCTACAATGAGCAGTTCTTC. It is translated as CAISESVRETYNEQFF.

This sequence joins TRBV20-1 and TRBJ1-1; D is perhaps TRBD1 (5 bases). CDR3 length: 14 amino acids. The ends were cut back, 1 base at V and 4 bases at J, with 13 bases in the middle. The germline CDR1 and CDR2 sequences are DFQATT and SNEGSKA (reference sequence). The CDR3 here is CSARVSPGFTEAFF. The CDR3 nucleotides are TGCAGTGCTAGAGTTTCCCCAGGGTTCACTGAAGCTTTCTTT.

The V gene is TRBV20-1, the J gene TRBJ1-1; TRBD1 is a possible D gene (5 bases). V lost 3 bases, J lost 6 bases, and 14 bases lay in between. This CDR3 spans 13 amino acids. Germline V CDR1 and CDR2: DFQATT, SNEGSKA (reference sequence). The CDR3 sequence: CSASSGQGPEAFF. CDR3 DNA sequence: TGCAGTGCTAGTTCGGGGCAGGGCCCTGAAGCTTTCTTT.

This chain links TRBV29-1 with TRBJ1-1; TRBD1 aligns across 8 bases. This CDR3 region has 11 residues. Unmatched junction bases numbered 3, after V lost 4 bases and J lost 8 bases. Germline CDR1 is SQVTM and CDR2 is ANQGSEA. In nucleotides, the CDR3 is TGCAGCGTTGGCAGACAGGGGGAAGCTTTCTTT. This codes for CSVGRQGEAFF.

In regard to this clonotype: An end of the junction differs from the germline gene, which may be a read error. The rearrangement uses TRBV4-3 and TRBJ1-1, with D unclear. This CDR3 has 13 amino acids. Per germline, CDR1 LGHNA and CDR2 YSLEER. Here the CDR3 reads CATSWRENTEAFF. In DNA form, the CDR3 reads TGCGCCACCAGCTGGAGGGAGAACACTGAAGCTTTCTTT.

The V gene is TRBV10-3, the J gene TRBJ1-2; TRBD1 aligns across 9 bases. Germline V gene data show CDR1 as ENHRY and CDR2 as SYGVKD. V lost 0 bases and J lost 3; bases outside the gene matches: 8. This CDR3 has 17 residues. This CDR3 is CAISESGTGSLDYGYTF. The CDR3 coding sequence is TGTGCCATCAGTGAGTCCGGGACAGGGAGTTTGGACTATGGCTACACCTTC.

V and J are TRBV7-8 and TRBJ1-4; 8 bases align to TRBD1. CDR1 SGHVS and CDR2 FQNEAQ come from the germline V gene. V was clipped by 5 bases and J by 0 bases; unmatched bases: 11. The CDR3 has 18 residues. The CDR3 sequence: CASSRLDRGEATNEKLFF. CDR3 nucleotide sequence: TGTGCCAGCAGCCGACTCGACAGGGGAGAGGCAACTAATGAAAAACTGTTTTTT. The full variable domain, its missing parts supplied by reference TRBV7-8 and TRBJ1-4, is GAGVSQSPRYKVAKRGQDVALRCDPISGHVSLFWYQQALGQGPEFLTYFQNEAQLDKSGLPSDRFFAERPEGSVSTLKIQRTQQEDSAVYLCASSRLDRGEATNEKLFFGSGTQLSVL.

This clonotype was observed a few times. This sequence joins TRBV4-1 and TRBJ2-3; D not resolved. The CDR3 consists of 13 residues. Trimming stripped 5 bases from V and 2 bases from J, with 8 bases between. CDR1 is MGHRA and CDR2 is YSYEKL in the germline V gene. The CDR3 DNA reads TGCGCCAGCAGCTTCCCCTACACAGATACGCAGTATTTT. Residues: CASSFPYTDTQYF.